These 14 T cell receptor beta chains originate from one sample sequenced in a study of CD8 T cells in Susac syndrome. The authors reverse transcribed about 0.5 to 1 ug RNA with random hexamers. MiXCR was run by TCRdb on the immunoSEQ multiplex PCR reads, yielding one entry per CDR3 protein. This table has approximately 150,000 distinct CDR3 sequences, over 85% appearing once. Sequencing used CD4+ T cells from PBMCs. Receptor source: a human donor with multiple sclerosis.

V usage is TRBV7-6 and J usage is TRBJ1-2; a weak D match, TRBD1 (5 bases). This CDR3 has 14 residues. Germline V gives CDR1 SGHVS, CDR2 FNYEAQ. V was trimmed by 5 bases and J by 4 bases, leaving 14 bases between them. Here the CDR3 DNA reads TGTGCCAGCAGCCCCAGAACCGACAGCTATGGCTACACCTTC. It is translated as CASSPRTDSYGYTF.

The gene calls are TRBV20-1 and TRBJ2-1; D call uncertain. V lost 2 bases and J 6 bases, leaving 2 bases between the germline ends. The CDR3 is made up of 10 amino acids. Germline loops: CDR1 DFQATT, CDR2 SNEGSKA (reference sequence). In nucleotides, the CDR3 is TGCAGTGCTAGAAGCAATGAGCAGTTCTTC. Translating gives CSARSNEQFF.

This sequence joins TRBV5-4 and TRBJ1-1; TRBD1 matches at 7 bases. The CDR3 runs to 15 residues. J lost 4 bases, V lost 5 bases, and 11 bases had no gene match. CDR1 is SGHNT, CDR2 YYREEE, per germline (reference sequence). The DNA for the CDR3 is TGTGCCAGCAGGCGGGGCCTTACAGGGGTCACTGAAGCTTTCTTT. This encodes CASRRGLTGVTEAFF.

The rearrangement links TRBV2 to TRBJ1-5; D remains unclear. Germline CDR1 is SNHLY and CDR2 is FYNNEI. V gave up 5 bases and J gave up 7 bases, with 6 bases separating them. The CDR3 extends over 11 amino acids. In DNA form, the CDR3 reads TGTGCCAGCAGTATCGGACAGCCCCAGCATTTT. Translated: CASSIGQPQHF.

The rearrangement links TRBV30 to TRBJ2-2; TRBD1 agrees at 8 bases. V trimming: 5 bases; J trimming: 1 base; junction bases outside the gene matches: 6. This CDR3 has 15 amino acids. Germline assignment: CDR1 GTSNPN and CDR2 SVGIG (reference sequence). DNA for the CDR3: TGTGCCTGGCATTTAGACAGGGGGAACACCGGGGAGCTGTTTTTT. This codes for CAWHLDRGNTGELFF.

V and J are TRBV3-1 and TRBJ2-7; 11 nucleotides agree with TRBD2. J lost 4 bases, V lost 5 bases, and 7 bases had no gene match. This CDR3 contains 15 residues. The germline V gene encodes CDR1 LGHDT and CDR2 YNNKEL (reference sequence). CDR3 sequence (DNA): TGTGCCAGCAGCGAAACGGGACTAGCGGCATACGAGCAGTACTTC. Translation gives CASSETGLAAYEQYF.

The CDR3 nucleotides are TGTGCCAGCAGCTTGGGCGCGACGGACCTTAACTATGGCTACACCTTC. It codes for CASSLGATDLNYGYTF. This chain joins TRBV5-4 and TRBJ1-2, with D unclear. V lost 0 bases to trimming and J lost 1 base, with 13 bases between them. Germline CDR1 and CDR2: SGHNT and YYREEE (reference sequence). CDR3 length equals 16 residues.

The V gene is TRBV25-1, the J gene TRBJ2-5; weak D call: TRBD1 (6 bases). Germline V lookup: CDR1 MGHDK, CDR2 SYGVNS. The CDR3 has 12 residues. The germline V and J ends were trimmed by 7 bases and 2 bases, with 8 bases remaining between them. CDR3 DNA sequence: TGTGCCAGCACCCAGGGGCAAGAGACCCAGTACTTC. This sequence encodes CASTQGQETQYF.

The CDR3 here is CASSPTPAGNQPQHF. The CDR3 DNA reads as TGTGCCAGCAGTCCCACCCCGGCGGGCAATCAGCCCCAGCATTTT. The J gene is TRBJ1-5, the V gene TRBV2; D not certain. The CDR3 runs to 15 residues. Trimming pared 5 bases from V and 2 bases from J, leaving 13 bases between. Germline values: CDR1 SNHLY, CDR2 FYNNEI.

This chain links TRBV4-2 with TRBJ2-6, with D tentatively TRBD1 or TRBD2 (5 bases each). The germline gives CDR1 LGHNA, CDR2 YNFKEQ. V lost 0 bases to trimming and J lost 2 bases, with 8 bases between them. The CDR3 covers 16 residues. The CDR3 nucleotides read TGTGCCAGCAGCCAAGATGTGGGGGCTGGGGCCAACGTCCTGACTTTC. Translated, it gives CASSQDVGAGANVLTF.

The chain carries TRBV14 and TRBJ2-1; 8 positions agree with TRBD2. V was clipped by 0 bases and J by 9 bases; unmatched bases: 13. This CDR3 has 17 residues. The germline V gene has CDR1 SGHDN and CDR2 FVKESK. The CDR3 sequence is CASSQDLGTRGLGEQFF. CDR3 nucleotides: TGTGCCAGCAGCCAAGATCTCGGGACTAGGGGATTAGGTGAGCAGTTCTTC.

The chain links TRBV14 to TRBJ2-3; D is undetermined. V was pared by 0 bases and J by 2 bases, with 6 bases between. The germline gives CDR1 SGHDN, CDR2 FVKESK. There are 14 residues in the CDR3. The CDR3 is CASSQDWNTDTQYF. CDR3 in DNA: TGTGCCAGCAGCCAAGACTGGAACACAGATACGCAGTATTTT.

The rearrangement links TRBV12-3 or TRBV12-4 to TRBJ2-2, with 9 bases lining up with TRBD1. This CDR3 comprises 11 residues. J lost 15 bases, V lost 5 bases, and 4 bases had no gene match. The CDR3 DNA follows: TGTGCCAGCAGTGCCCGGGACAGGGTGTTTTTT. The encoded protein is CASSARDRVFF.

The V and J genes are TRBV28 and TRBJ2-6; 7 bases fit TRBD1. Germline V gene data show CDR1 as MDHEN and CDR2 as SYDVKM. The J segment lost 5 bases and the V segment lost 4 bases, leaving 8 bases of the junction unmatched. The CDR3 consists of 16 residues. The DNA of the CDR3 is TGTGCCAGCAGTTCCGGAAGGGGGCTTAGGGCCAACGTCCTGACTTTC. It codes for CASSSGRGLRANVLTF.